This T cell receptor (beta chain) is drawn from a study of T cell clonotyping in hematopoietic cell transplantation. General observations from the study: After transplant, recipient diversity fell while pathologically expanded clonotypes grew through day 180. Without cell sorting, CD4 versus CD8 contributions remain unresolved. At the given depth, recipient repertoires were over 95% de novo clonotypes.

Concerning this clone: Its antigen is unknown.

Recipients were bled about 28 days pretransplant and at posttransplant days 30, 100, 180. Germline V gene lookup returns CDR1 SGDLS and CDR2 YYNGEE. The length of the CDR3 is 16 residues. V lost 2 bases to trimming and J lost 4 bases; unmatched junction nucleotides: 8. The protocol was immunoSEQ multiplex PCR, while the TCRdb copy is restricted to in-frame clones and leaves out a portion. The sample records fewer than 9,500 clones, 84% being singletons. This sequence joins TRBV9 and TRBJ2-3; 9 nucleotides agree with TRBD2. The sequence came from a male patient over 55 who had an allogeneic stem cell transplant from an unrelated donor, so the T cells may come from the graft donor. Some clones in this sample may be carry-over from other donors' samples. This specimen was PBMCs, taken at the time of graft-versus-host disease after allogeneic stem cell transplant. The CDR3 DNA is TGTGCCAGCAGCGTTCTCGGCGGGGGGGCCCCAGATACGCAGTATTTT. It is translated as CASSVLGGGAPDTQYF.